What follows describes a single T cell receptor (beta chain). This clonotype was seen repeatedly, ten times or more. Its antigen remains undetermined. Base qualities are not at hand, and no much larger clone is one base apart. The data originate from a study of T cell repertoires in cytomegalovirus infection (dated by TCRdb to the late 2010s). Regarding the study in general: Peptide stimulations targeted recently identified HLA-C-restricted CMV epitopes, whose presentation resists viral immunomodulation, together with well-studied HLA-B-restricted epitopes. Donor HLA type was relevant to the analysis, because carriage of CMV infection together with the matching HLA type was indicated by public TCR beta signatures.

The sample's treatment or condition label, decoded: in vitro stimulation with specific CMV peptide epitopes to enrich CMV-specific T cells. The trim is 1 base for V and 6 bases for J, with a gap of 13 bases between the germline ends. CDR1 and CDR2 (SGHTA, FQGNSA) derive from the germline V gene. The CDR3, from cysteine to phenylalanine, totals 15 residues. Only CDR3 DNA remains: 45 bases, in frame from the first base. Sequencer: Illumina HiSeq 1500. In TCRdb, the public reads were trimmed at Q25 with fastp and aligned with MiXCR, with productive beta chains retained. A single entry per CDR3 protein holds the most common genes and DNA from its merged rows. In all, the sample holds 900,000 to 950,000 distinct CDR3 sequences, and roughly a third of those were seen once. Jointly, the top ten make up 13% of the sample. Points the paper makes about the study in general: The ex vivo response was dominated by HLA-C-restricted CMV-specific TCR beta clonotypes, which also provided the single most frequent clonotype in two of eight donors. In both this cohort and an independent cohort of under 450 donors, the cumulative frequency of public TCR beta family members distinguished carriers of CMV infection plus the relevant HLA type.

This receptor was taken from a human donor in good health (CMV status not recorded). Some clones in this sample may be carry-over from other donors' samples. Sequences were derived from cultured CD8+ T cells from PBMCs, sampled from culture after CMV antigen stimulation. Recombination joined TRBV7-2 with TRBJ2-1; no D gene is confidently identified. Read as DNA, the sequence is TGTGCCAGCAGCTTAGATAGTGAATTCGGCAATGAGCAGTTCTTC. Its amino acids are CASSLDSEFGNEQFF.